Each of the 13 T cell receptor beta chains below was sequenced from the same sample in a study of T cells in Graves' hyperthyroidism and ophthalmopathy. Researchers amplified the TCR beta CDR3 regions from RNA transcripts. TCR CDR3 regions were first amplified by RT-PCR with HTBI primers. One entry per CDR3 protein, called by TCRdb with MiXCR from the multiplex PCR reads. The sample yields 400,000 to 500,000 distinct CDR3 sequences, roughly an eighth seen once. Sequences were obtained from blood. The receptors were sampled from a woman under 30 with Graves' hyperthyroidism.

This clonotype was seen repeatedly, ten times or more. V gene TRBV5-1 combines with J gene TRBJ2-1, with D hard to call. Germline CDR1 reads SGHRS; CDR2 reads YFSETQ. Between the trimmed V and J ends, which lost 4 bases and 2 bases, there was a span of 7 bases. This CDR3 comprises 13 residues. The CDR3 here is CASSIGTYNEQFF. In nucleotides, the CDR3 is TGCGCCAGCAGCATCGGAACCTACAATGAGCAGTTCTTC. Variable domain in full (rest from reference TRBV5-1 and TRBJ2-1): KAGVTQTPRYLIKTRGQQVTLSCSPISGHRSVSWYQQTPGQGLQFLFEYFSETQRNKGNFPGRFSGRQFSNSRSEMNVSTLELGDSALYLCASSIGTYNEQFFGPGTRLTVL.

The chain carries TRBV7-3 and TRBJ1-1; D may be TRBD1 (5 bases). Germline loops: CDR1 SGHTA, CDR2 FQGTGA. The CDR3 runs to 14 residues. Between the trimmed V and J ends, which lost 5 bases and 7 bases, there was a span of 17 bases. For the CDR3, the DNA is TGTGCCAGCAGCACTGGAACGGGACGGTTTGAAGCTTTCTTT. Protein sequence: CASSTGTGRFEAFF.

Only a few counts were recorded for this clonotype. The CDR3 DNA reads as TGTGCCTGGACGGGGGGCGGTAGTCAGCCCCAGCATTTT. This translates into CAWTGGGSQPQHF. The V and J genes are TRBV30 and TRBJ1-5; perhaps TRBD1 as D (6 bases). Between the trimmed V and J ends, which lost 4 bases and 6 bases, there was a span of 13 bases. Germline CDR1 is GTSNPN and CDR2 is SVGIG (reference sequence). The CDR3 is 13 amino acids.

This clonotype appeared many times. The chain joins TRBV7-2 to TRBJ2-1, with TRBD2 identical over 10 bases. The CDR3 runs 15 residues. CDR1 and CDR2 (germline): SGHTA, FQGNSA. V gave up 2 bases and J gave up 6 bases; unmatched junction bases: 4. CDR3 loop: CASSLWTSGSNEQFF. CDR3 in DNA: TGTGCCAGCAGCTTATGGACTAGCGGTTCCAATGAGCAGTTCTTC.

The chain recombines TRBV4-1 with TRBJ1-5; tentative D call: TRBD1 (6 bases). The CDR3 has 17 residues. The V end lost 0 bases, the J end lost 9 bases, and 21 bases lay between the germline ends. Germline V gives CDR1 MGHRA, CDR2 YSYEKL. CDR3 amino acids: CASSQDGTGTRSGPQHF. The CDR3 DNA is TGCGCCAGCAGCCAAGATGGTACGGGGACACGCTCGGGGCCCCAGCATTTT.

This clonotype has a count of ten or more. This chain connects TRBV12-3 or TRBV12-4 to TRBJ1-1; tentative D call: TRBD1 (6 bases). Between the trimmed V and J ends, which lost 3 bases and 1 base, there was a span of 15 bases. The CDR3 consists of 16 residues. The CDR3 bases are TGTGCCAGCAGTTTTTGGTACGGGGGCGCGAACACTGAAGCTTTCTTT. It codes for CASSFWYGGANTEAFF.

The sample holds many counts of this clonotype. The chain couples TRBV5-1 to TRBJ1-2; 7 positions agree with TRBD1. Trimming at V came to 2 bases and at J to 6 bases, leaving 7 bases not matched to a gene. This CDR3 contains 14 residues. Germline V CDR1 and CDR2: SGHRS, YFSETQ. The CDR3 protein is CASSFRQGDNGYTF. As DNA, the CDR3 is TGCGCCAGCAGCTTCCGACAGGGAGACAATGGCTACACCTTC.

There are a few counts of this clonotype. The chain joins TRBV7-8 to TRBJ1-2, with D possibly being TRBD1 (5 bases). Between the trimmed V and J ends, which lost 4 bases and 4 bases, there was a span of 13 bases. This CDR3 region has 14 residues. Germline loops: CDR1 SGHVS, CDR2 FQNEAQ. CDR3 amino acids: CASSSRTGGYGYTF. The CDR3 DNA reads TGTGCCAGCAGCTCCCGGACCGGGGGCTATGGCTACACCTTC.

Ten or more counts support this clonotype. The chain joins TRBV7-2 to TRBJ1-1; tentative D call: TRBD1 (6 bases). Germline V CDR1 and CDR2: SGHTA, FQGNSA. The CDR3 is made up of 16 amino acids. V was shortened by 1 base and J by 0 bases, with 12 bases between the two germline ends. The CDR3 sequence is CASSLGGGQLNTEAFF. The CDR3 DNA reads TGTGCCAGCAGCTTAGGGGGGGGCCAACTGAACACTGAAGCTTTCTTT.

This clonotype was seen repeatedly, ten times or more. CDR3 nucleotides: TGCAGCGTGACTAGCGGGAGTCGAGAGGTAAACAATGAGCAGTTCTTC. This encodes CSVTSGSREVNNEQFF. The V call is TRBV29-1, the J call TRBJ2-1; TRBD2 matches at 12 bases. With 6 bases clipped from V and 5 bases from J, the junction kept 11 bases outside the gene matches. CDR3 size: 16 residues. CDR1 is SQVTM and CDR2 is ANQGSEA in the germline V gene.

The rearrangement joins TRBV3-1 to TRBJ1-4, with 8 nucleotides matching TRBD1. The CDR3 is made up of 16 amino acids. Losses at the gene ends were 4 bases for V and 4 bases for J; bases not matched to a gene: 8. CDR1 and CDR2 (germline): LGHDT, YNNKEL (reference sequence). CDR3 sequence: CASSLGQGRINEKLFF. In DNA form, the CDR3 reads TGTGCCAGCAGCCTCGGACAGGGTCGGATTAATGAAAAACTGTTTTTT.

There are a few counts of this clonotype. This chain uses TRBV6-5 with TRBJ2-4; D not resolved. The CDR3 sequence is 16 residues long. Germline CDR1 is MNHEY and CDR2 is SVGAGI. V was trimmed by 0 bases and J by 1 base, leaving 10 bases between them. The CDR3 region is CASSYSSGSAKNIQYF. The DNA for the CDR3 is TGTGCCAGCAGTTACTCTTCAGGCAGCGCCAAAAACATTCAGTACTTC.

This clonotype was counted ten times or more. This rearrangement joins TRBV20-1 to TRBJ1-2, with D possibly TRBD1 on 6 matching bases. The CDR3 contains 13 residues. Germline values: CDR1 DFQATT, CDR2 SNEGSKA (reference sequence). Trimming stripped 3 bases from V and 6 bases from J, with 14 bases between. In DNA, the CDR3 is TGCAGTGCTAGTAGGGGGGCGAATAATGGCTACACCTTC. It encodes CSASRGANNGYTF.